Listed below are T cell receptor beta chains from one sample, sequenced in a study of blood T cell repertoires in COVID-19. The assay was immunoSEQ multiplex PCR, and TCRdb's table has in-frame clones only and misses some. This table holds approximately 70,000 clones, approximately 93% found once. Source material: peripheral blood. These receptor sequences come from a man aged 50-60 years with COVID-19, enrolled during active disease. The CDR3 runs from the conserved cysteine through the conserved F or W. A D gene is named only where the DNA matches it firmly. The size entry is marked missing in some rows and otherwise reads once, few, many or a size class.

j_call: TRBJ2-1
clone_size: -
v_call: TRBV5-1
d_call: TRBD2
cdr3_nt: TGCGCCAGCAGCACTACTAGCGGGTCATACAATGAGCAGTTCTTC
cdr3_aa: CASSTTSGSYNEQFF

j_call: TRBJ2-1
clone_size: -
v_call: TRBV28
d_call: -
cdr3_nt: TGTGCCAGCAGTCCAGACAGGTCCCGATACAATGAGCAGTTCTTC
cdr3_aa: CASSPDRSRYNEQFF

j_call: TRBJ2-5
clone_size: -
v_call: TRBV11-3
d_call: -
cdr3_nt: TGTGCCAGCAGTCCCGGACGGGCAGGGGCCGACCGGGAGACCCAGTACTTC
cdr3_aa: CASSPGRAGADRETQYF

j_call: TRBJ2-2
clone_size: -
v_call: TRBV30
d_call: -
cdr3_nt: TGTGCCTGGAGTCGTAAGAGGACAGTGAACACCGGGGAGCTGTTTTTT
cdr3_aa: CAWSRKRTVNTGELFF

j_call: TRBJ2-7
clone_size: -
v_call: TRBV7-2
d_call: -
cdr3_nt: TGTGCCAGCAGCTTAAACAGATACGAGCAGTACTTC
cdr3_aa: CASSLNRYEQYF

j_call: TRBJ2-1
clone_size: -
v_call: TRBV12-3/TRBV12-4
d_call: TRBD2
cdr3_nt: TGTGCCAGCACACAACTAGCGAGAAATGAGCAGTTCTTC
cdr3_aa: CASTQLARNEQFF

j_call: TRBJ2-4
clone_size: -
v_call: TRBV28
d_call: -
cdr3_nt: TGTGCCAGCAGTTTACAGGGGCCCGGGATCCAGTACTTC
cdr3_aa: CASSLQGPGIQYF

j_call: TRBJ1-2
clone_size: -
v_call: TRBV5-6
d_call: -
cdr3_nt: TGTGCCAGCACCCATCTTTCCGGGATCGGTGGCTACACCTTC
cdr3_aa: CASTHLSGIGGYTF

j_call: TRBJ1-2
clone_size: few
v_call: TRBV7-9
d_call: TRBD1
cdr3_nt: TGTGCCAGCAGCTTCGGACAGGGGGATGGCTACACCTTC
cdr3_aa: CASSFGQGDGYTF

j_call: TRBJ2-5
clone_size: -
v_call: TRBV2
d_call: TRBD1
cdr3_nt: TGTGCCAGCAGGAAAGGACAGGGTACAGAGACCCAGTACTTC
cdr3_aa: CASRKGQGTETQYF

j_call: TRBJ2-3
clone_size: once
v_call: TRBV25-1
d_call: TRBD1
cdr3_nt: TGTGCCAGCACTGGGGACAGGGGGCTTAGGACAGATACGCAGTATTTT
cdr3_aa: CASTGDRGLRTDTQYF

j_call: TRBJ2-1
clone_size: -
v_call: TRBV29-1
d_call: TRBD2
cdr3_nt: TGCAGCGTTGAGGGGGAGGGCCTTATTGAGCAGTTCTTC
cdr3_aa: CSVEGEGLIEQFF

j_call: TRBJ2-5
clone_size: -
v_call: TRBV24-1
d_call: -
cdr3_nt: TGTGCCACCAGTGCAGCGACAGGCATTTTAGAGACCCAGTACTTC
cdr3_aa: CATSAATGILETQYF

j_call: TRBJ1-1
clone_size: -
v_call: TRBV4-2
d_call: TRBD1
cdr3_nt: TGTGCCAGCCGAGGACAGGGGGAAGTGTCGGAAGCTTTCTTT
cdr3_aa: CASRGQGEVSEAFF

j_call: TRBJ2-3
clone_size: -
v_call: TRBV7-2
d_call: -
cdr3_nt: TGTGCCAGCAGCTTCCAGGAATGGAGGACAGATACGCAGTATTTT
cdr3_aa: CASSFQEWRTDTQYF

j_call: TRBJ1-3
clone_size: -
v_call: TRBV6-1
d_call: TRBD1
cdr3_nt: TGTGCCAGCAGTGAATTAGGGGGCGGAAACACCATATATTTT
cdr3_aa: CASSELGGGNTIYF

j_call: TRBJ1-4
clone_size: -
v_call: TRBV7-8
d_call: TRBD1
cdr3_nt: TGTGCCAGCAGCTTAGTGCGGGCAGGGGGCTCAAGTGAAAAACTGTTTTTT
cdr3_aa: CASSLVRAGGSSEKLFF

j_call: TRBJ2-7
clone_size: -
v_call: TRBV9
d_call: TRBD2
cdr3_nt: TGTGCCAGCAGCGCTAGCGGGAGCGTTCGCGAGCAGTACTTC
cdr3_aa: CASSASGSVREQYF

j_call: TRBJ2-4
clone_size: -
v_call: TRBV3-1/TRBV3-2
d_call: TRBD1
cdr3_nt: TGTGCCAGCAGCCAGCGGACAGGGCGAGCCAAAAACATTCAGTACTTC
cdr3_aa: CASSQRTGRAKNIQYF

j_call: TRBJ1-2
clone_size: medium-sized
v_call: TRBV30
d_call: -
cdr3_nt: TGTGCCTGGAGTTTAGGCACATTAGACACCTATGGCTACACCTTC
cdr3_aa: CAWSLGTLDTYGYTF

j_call: TRBJ2-6
clone_size: -
v_call: TRBV10-3
d_call: TRBD2
cdr3_nt: TGTGCCATCAGTGGCCCCCAAGGACTAGCGGCAGCTGGGGCCAACGTCCTGACTTTC
cdr3_aa: CAISGPQGLAAAGANVLTF

j_call: TRBJ2-2
clone_size: once
v_call: TRBV7-2
d_call: -
cdr3_nt: TGTGCCAGCAGCTTACTTCCACAGGCCACCGGGGAGCTGTTTTTT
cdr3_aa: CASSLLPQATGELFF

j_call: TRBJ2-3
clone_size: -
v_call: TRBV19
d_call: -
cdr3_nt: TGTGCCACCACGGCAGGGGCGGATACGCAGTATTTT
cdr3_aa: CATTAGADTQYF

j_call: TRBJ2-2
clone_size: -
v_call: TRBV9
d_call: -
cdr3_nt: TGTGCCAGCAGCGTTACAGGGTTCGGCCCTACCGGGGAGCTGTTTTTT
cdr3_aa: CASSVTGFGPTGELFF

j_call: TRBJ1-4
clone_size: -
v_call: TRBV6-6
d_call: TRBD1
cdr3_nt: TGTGCCAGCAGCCGGGACAGAGGGGGTGAAAAACTGTTTTTT
cdr3_aa: CASSRDRGGEKLFF

j_call: TRBJ1-1
clone_size: -
v_call: TRBV6-5
d_call: TRBD1
cdr3_nt: TGTGCCAGCAGTTACCAGGGGGCTAACACTGAAGCTTTCTTT
cdr3_aa: CASSYQGANTEAFF

j_call: TRBJ2-7
clone_size: -
v_call: TRBV21-1
d_call: -
cdr3_nt: TGTGCCAGCCGCGGGACAGGAGTGAAGGAGCAGTACTTC
cdr3_aa: CASRGTGVKEQYF

j_call: TRBJ2-1
clone_size: -
v_call: TRBV27
d_call: -
cdr3_nt: TGTGCCAGCAGTACCAGTAGCGGTCCCTACAATGAGCAGTTCTTC
cdr3_aa: CASSTSSGPYNEQFF

j_call: TRBJ1-4
clone_size: -
v_call: TRBV19
d_call: -
cdr3_nt: TGTGCCAGTACCCTAGGACAATCAACTAATGAAAAACTGTTTTTT
cdr3_aa: CASTLGQSTNEKLFF